Below, 26 T cell receptor beta chains from the same sample are listed, as sequenced in a study of blood T cell repertoires in COVID-19. Assay: immunoSEQ multiplex PCR; the TCRdb copy retains only in-frame clones and omits some. The table records a few hundred thousand clones, around 92% of them present only once. Sequenced sample: peripheral blood. These receptors originate from a woman in her thirties with COVID-19, enrolled during active disease.

The DNA for the CDR3 is TGTGCCAGCAGTTACTCGGCAGGGATGAAAGCCCAGCATTTT. Translation: CASSYSAGMKAQHF. The genes are TRBV6-2 or TRBV6-3 and TRBJ1-5; tentatively, D is TRBD1 (5 bases). CDR1 is MNHEY, CDR2 SVGEGT, per germline. Trimming removed 0 bases from V and 11 bases from J, with 14 bases in between. There are 14 residues in the CDR3.

The V gene is TRBV5-1, the J gene TRBJ2-3; D is possibly TRBD2 (6 bases). Trimming left V 0 bases short and J 6 bases short, with 14 bases between. Germline V gene data show CDR1 as SGHRS and CDR2 as YFSETQ. There are 15 residues in the CDR3. The DNA of the CDR3 is TGCGCCAGCAGCTTGGCACTAGCTGGTGGGGATACGCAGTATTTT. As protein: CASSLALAGGDTQYF.

The chain has TRBV20-1 and TRBJ1-1; D gene uncertain. Germline V gives CDR1 DFQATT, CDR2 SNEGSKA (reference sequence). The CDR3 has 11 amino acids. CDR3 coding DNA: TGCAGCGTAGAAATAAACACTGAAGCTTTCTTT. Its translation: CSVEINTEAFF.

The J gene is TRBJ1-3, the V gene TRBV7-9, with D possibly TRBD1 on 6 matching bases. This CDR3 contains 13 residues. CDR1 and CDR2 from the germline V gene are SEHNR and FQNEAQ (reference sequence). The V end was cut by 9 bases, the J end by 1 base, with 10 bases between. This CDR3 is CASRGGSGNTIYF. In nucleotides, the CDR3 is TGTGCCAGTCGAGGGGGATCTGGAAACACCATATATTTT. The whole variable domain, remainder taken from reference TRBV7-9 and TRBJ1-3, is DTGVSQNPRHKITKRGQNVTFRCDPISEHNRLYWYRQTLGQGPEFLTYFQNEAQLEKSRLLSDRFSAERPKGSFSTLEIQRTEQGDSAMYLCASRGGSGNTIYFGEGSWLTVV.

Regarding this clone: Other nucleotide sequences in the sample specify the same CDR3. The chain couples TRBV7-9 to TRBJ1-1; 8 nucleotides align to TRBD1. With 5 bases clipped from V and 2 bases from J, the junction kept 4 bases outside the gene matches. This CDR3 has 14 amino acids. Germline loops: CDR1 SEHNR, CDR2 FQNEAQ (reference sequence). The CDR3 DNA reads TGTGCCAGCAGCCCGACAGGGGTCAACACTGAAGCTTTCTTT. It codes for CASSPTGVNTEAFF.

The chain joins TRBV5-1 to TRBJ2-5; D possibly corresponds to TRBD2 (6 bases). V lost 2 bases and J 5 bases, leaving 13 bases between the germline ends. This CDR3 contains 14 residues. Looked up from germline, CDR1 is SGHRS and CDR2 is YFSETQ. In DNA, the CDR3 is TGCGCCAGCAGCTTCGGGGGTAATTATGAGACCCAGTACTTC. This sequence encodes CASSFGGNYETQYF.

The chain carries TRBV19 and TRBJ2-5; maybe TRBD1 (6 bases). Germline V gene sequence: CDR1 LNHDA, CDR2 SQIVND (reference sequence). The CDR3 covers 16 residues. V was pared by 3 bases and J by 2 bases, with 16 bases between. CDR3 nucleotide sequence: TGTGCCAGTAGTATGCCAGGGGAGTATGCACAAGAGACCCAGTACTTC. Translation: CASSMPGEYAQETQYF.

This chain links TRBV7-2 with TRBJ1-5; D gene ambiguous. Germline CDR1 and CDR2: SGHTA and FQGNSA. This CDR3 spans 13 amino acids. Trimming removed 6 bases from V and 5 bases from J, with 11 bases in between. The CDR3 DNA sequence: TGTGCCAGCAGTCTCTCTTCGGATCAGCCCCAGCATTTT. Translated, it gives CASSLSSDQPQHF.

V usage is TRBV29-1 and J usage is TRBJ1-2; 7 positions agree with TRBD1. The CDR3 extends over 12 amino acids. The junction had 3 bases not matched to a gene; V was cut back by 3 bases and J by 5 bases. CDR1 and CDR2 from the germline V gene are SQVTM and ANQGSEA. DNA of the CDR3: TGCAGCGTTGAGGGACAGAGTTATGGCTACACCTTC. Its translation: CSVEGQSYGYTF.

The chain has TRBV10-3 and TRBJ2-5; TRBD1 matches at 8 bases. J lost 7 bases, V lost 8 bases, and 9 bases had no gene match. CDR3 size: 13 residues. Looked up from germline, CDR1 is ENHRY and CDR2 is SYGVKD. CDR3: CAIQGATSGTQYF. The CDR3 bases are TGTGCCATCCAGGGGGCTACGTCCGGGACCCAGTACTTC.

The chain combines TRBV9 with TRBJ1-1, with D possibly being TRBD1 (6 bases). CDR1 is SGDLS and CDR2 is YYNGEE in the germline V gene. This CDR3 is 16 amino acids long. V was clipped by 3 bases and J by 1 base, with 16 bases between them. The CDR3 is CASSALRQAPNTEAFF. CDR3 DNA: TGTGCCAGCAGCGCCCTTCGACAGGCCCCGAACACTGAAGCTTTCTTT. The variable domain in full, with the rest retrieved from reference TRBV9 and TRBJ1-1, is DSGVTQTPKHLITATGQRVTLRCSPRSGDLSVYWYQQSLDQGLQFLIQYYNGEERAKGNILERFSAQQFPDLHSELNLSSLELGDSALYFCASSALRQAPNTEAFFGQGTRLTVV.

The rearrangement links TRBV6-1 to TRBJ2-1, with 7 bases fitting TRBD1. V lost 3 bases, J lost 2 bases, and 7 bases stayed unmatched. Germline-derived CDR1 and CDR2 are MNHNS and SASEGT. This CDR3 has 16 amino acids. The CDR3 region is CASSEERQGAYNEQFF. CDR3 DNA: TGTGCCAGCAGTGAGGAAAGGCAGGGGGCCTACAATGAGCAGTTCTTC.

The CDR3 protein is CATSGGQYSNQPQHF. In DNA form, the CDR3 reads TGTGCCACCAGTGGAGGACAGTATAGCAATCAGCCCCAGCATTTT. The J gene is TRBJ1-5, the V gene TRBV24-1, with TRBD1 as a possible D gene (6 bases). V gave up 5 bases and J gave up 0 bases, with 10 bases separating them. CDR3 length equals 15 residues. CDR1 and CDR2 from the germline V gene are KGHDR and SFDVKD.

The V and J genes are TRBV11-2 and TRBJ2-7, with D possibly TRBD2 on 6 matching bases. V shed 1 base and J shed 2 bases, with 6 bases lying between them. The CDR3 is 13 amino acids. CDR1 SGHAT and CDR2 FQNNGV come from the germline V gene. CDR3 nucleotide sequence: TGTGCCAGCAGCTTAGGGACTACCTACGAGCAGTACGTC. Encoded protein: CASSLGTTYEQYV.

The chain carries TRBV30 and TRBJ2-3; possibly TRBD2 for D (5 bases). Germline CDR1 reads GTSNPN; CDR2 reads SVGIG (reference sequence). Trimming cost V 5 bases and J 0 bases, with 9 bases left between them. The CDR3 spans 13 residues. The DNA for the CDR3 is TGTGCCTGGTCGGACTCCAGCACAGATACGCAGTATTTT. This codes for CAWSDSSTDTQYF.

The rearrangement joins TRBV24-1 to TRBJ2-3, with TRBD2 matching 10 bases. From germline, CDR1 is KGHDR and CDR2 SFDVKD. The CDR3 is 16 residues long. J gave up 1 base and V 4 bases, and 4 bases lay outside the gene matches. This CDR3 is CATSDRGLAGTDTQYF. Written as DNA, the CDR3 is TGTGCCACCAGTGACCGTGGACTAGCGGGCACAGATACGCAGTATTTT.

The rearrangement joins TRBV27 to TRBJ1-2, with 9 bases matching TRBD1. This CDR3 is 14 amino acids long. Trimming removed 6 bases from V and 3 bases from J; junction bases left unmatched: 5. Germline V gives CDR1 MNHEY, CDR2 SMNVEV (reference sequence). In DNA form, the CDR3 reads TGTGCCAGCAGGGGGACAGGGTTGGACTATGGCTACACCTTC. It specifies CASRGTGLDYGYTF.

This chain connects TRBV18 to TRBJ2-1, with 7 positions matching TRBD1. The germline V gene has CDR1 KGHSH and CDR2 LQKENI. The CDR3 runs to 15 residues. After removal of 6 bases from V and 5 bases from J, the junction contained 10 bases not matched to a gene. Written as DNA, the CDR3 is TGTGCCAGCTCCTCCATTACAGGGGTGGACAATGAGCAGTTCTTC. This gives the protein CASSSITGVDNEQFF.

The chain's CDR3 is CSARGGDEQYF. As DNA, the CDR3 is TGCAGTGCTAGAGGGGGGGACGAGCAGTACTTC. The chain joins TRBV20-1 to TRBJ2-7; the D gene is possibly TRBD2 (6 bases). The CDR3 extends over 11 amino acids. The V and J ends lost 1 base and 5 bases respectively, with 6 bases between them. Germline CDR1 DFQATT, CDR2 SNEGSKA (reference sequence).

CDR3 sequence reads: CASRLTGGGRSGELFF. The DNA for the CDR3 is TGTGCCAGCAGACTCACAGGGGGTGGGCGGTCCGGGGAGCTGTTTTTT. V is TRBV27 and J is TRBJ2-2, with 8 bases matching TRBD1. The CDR3 has 16 amino acids. Germline CDR1 MNHEY, CDR2 SMNVEV (reference sequence). V lost 6 bases, J lost 6 bases, and 12 bases stayed unmatched.

The rearrangement links TRBV29-1 to TRBJ1-1, with D possibly matching TRBD1 (6 bases). The CDR3 runs 12 residues. The V end was cut by 7 bases, the J end by 4 bases, with 13 bases between. Germline V CDR1 and CDR2: SQVTM, ANQGSEA. CDR3 region: CSGDTVSTEAFF. Written as DNA, the CDR3 is TGCAGCGGGGACACGGTGAGCACTGAAGCTTTCTTT.

The CDR3 protein is CASSLDIRETQYF. The CDR3 bases are TGTGCCAGCAGCCTCGACATAAGAGAGACCCAGTACTTC. This chain uses TRBV11-2 with TRBJ2-5; no definite D call. With 5 bases removed from V and 4 bases from J, the gap between germline ends came to 11 bases. The CDR3 is made up of 13 amino acids. In germline, CDR1 is SGHAT, CDR2 FQNNGV.

The V call is TRBV5-1, the J call TRBJ2-1, with 10 positions matching TRBD1. This CDR3 is built from 16 residues. Losses at the gene ends were 0 bases for V and 7 bases for J; bases not matched to a gene: 7. Germline V gene sequence: CDR1 SGHRS, CDR2 YFSETQ. The CDR3 region is CASSLDVTGGLNEQFF. CDR3 in DNA: TGCGCCAGCAGCTTGGATGTGACAGGGGGCTTGAATGAGCAGTTCTTC.

This clone came up once. The gene calls are TRBV7-9 and TRBJ2-5, with 7 positions matching TRBD2. V shed 0 bases, J shed 10 bases, and the junction held 8 bases outside the gene matches. The CDR3 spans 14 residues. CDR1 is SEHNR, CDR2 FQNEAQ, per germline (reference sequence). In nucleotides, the CDR3 is TGTGCCAGCAGCTTAGCGGGGGGGACCGTAGGCCAGTACTTC. Residues: CASSLAGGTVGQYF.

A note on this clone: Other DNA sequences from this sample encode an identical CDR3 as well. This chain uses TRBV24-1 with TRBJ2-3, with TRBD2 matching 7 bases. V shed 1 base, J shed 3 bases, and the junction held 3 bases outside the gene matches. The germline V gene encodes CDR1 KGHDR and CDR2 SFDVKD. CDR3 length: 15 residues. DNA for the CDR3: TGTGCCACCAGTGATTTCCGGGGGGAAACAGATACGCAGTATTTT. Translation gives CATSDFRGETDTQYF.

V gene TRBV5-8 combines with J gene TRBJ2-1; D may be TRBD1 (5 bases). The V end lost 1 base, the J end lost 3 bases, and 8 bases lay between the germline ends. The germline V gene encodes CDR1 SGHTS and CDR2 YDEGEE. The CDR3 spans 14 residues. The CDR3 region is CASSLFRVYNEQFF. CDR3 DNA sequence: TGTGCCAGCAGCTTGTTCAGGGTCTACAATGAGCAGTTCTTC.